The next 21 T cell receptor beta chains were all read from a single sample in a study of PD-L1 blockade in urothelial cancer. Documented time point: pretreatment peripheral blood. Sequencing used immunoSEQ multiplex PCR; TCRdb keeps in-frame clones, though not all of them. The sample carries about 95,000 clones, around 89% recorded once. Source: PBMCs, taken around atezolizumab (anti-PD-L1) treatment. The receptors were sampled from a man in his sixties with urothelial cancer.

The J gene is TRBJ2-2, the V gene TRBV4-3; 7 nucleotides agree with TRBD2. The trim removed 1 base at V and 3 bases at J, leaving 5 bases unmatched. In germline, CDR1 is LGHNA, CDR2 YSLEER. The CDR3 length is 16 residues. In DNA, the CDR3 is TGCGCCAGCAGCCAAGCGGGGCGGGGGTACACCGGGGAGCTGTTTTTT. It yields the protein CASSQAGRGYTGELFF.

The chain recombines TRBV5-8 with TRBJ2-3, with 12 nucleotides matching TRBD2. The trim removed 5 bases at V and 5 bases at J, leaving 6 bases unmatched. This CDR3 spans 15 amino acids. Looked up from germline, CDR1 is SGHTS and CDR2 is YDEGEE. CDR3 region: CASRRLAGVVDTQYF. In DNA, the CDR3 is TGTGCCAGCAGGAGACTAGCGGGAGTGGTAGATACGCAGTATTTT.

The chain combines TRBV7-2 with TRBJ1-5; D call uncertain. Germline-derived CDR1 and CDR2 are SGHTA and FQGNSA. V dropped 5 bases and J dropped 2 bases, with 4 bases sitting between them. This CDR3 has 12 residues. The CDR3 nucleotides read TGTGCCAGCAGCGTCGGCAATCAGCCCCAGCATTTT. It translates to CASSVGNQPQHF.

As DNA, the CDR3 is TGCGCCAGCAGCCAGGATGGACAGGGAAGGAATGAAAAACTGTTTTTT. Translation gives CASSQDGQGRNEKLFF. The V and J genes are TRBV4-3 and TRBJ1-4; 8 nucleotides line up with TRBD1. Germline assignment: CDR1 LGHNA and CDR2 YSLEER. CDR3 length: 16 amino acids. V trimming: 3 bases; J trimming: 5 bases; junction bases outside the gene matches: 8.

The chain couples TRBV10-3 to TRBJ2-2; the match to TRBD2 covers 9 bases. In germline, CDR1 is ENHRY, CDR2 SYGVKD. Trimming at V came to 0 bases and at J to 2 bases, leaving 4 bases not matched to a gene. The CDR3 spans 17 residues. The CDR3 coding sequence is TGTGCCATCAGTGAGTCTAGCGGGGGAAGAAACACCGGGGAGCTGTTTTTT. This gives the protein CAISESSGGRNTGELFF.

V and J are TRBV7-9 and TRBJ1-1, with a weak D call TRBD1 (6 bases). V lost 5 bases, J lost 4 bases, and 8 bases lay in between. Germline loops: CDR1 SEHNR, CDR2 FQNEAQ (reference sequence). The CDR3 covers 12 residues. CDR3 region: CASSGRGTEAFF. In DNA, the CDR3 is TGTGCCAGCAGCGGCAGGGGCACTGAAGCTTTCTTT.

The chain employs TRBV18 and TRBJ2-6, with 9 bases lining up with TRBD2. Germline CDR1 and CDR2: KGHSH and LQKENI. The V gene end was trimmed by 3 bases and the J gene end by 2 bases; junction bases not matched to a gene: 5. The CDR3 runs to 17 residues. The CDR3: CASSPAREGTGANVLTF. The DNA of the CDR3 is TGTGCCAGCTCACCGGCGCGGGAGGGGACTGGGGCCAACGTCCTGACTTTC.

The chain joins TRBV18 to TRBJ2-6; 7 nucleotides match TRBD1. V shed 3 bases and J 4 bases; nucleotides not matched to a gene: 15. There are 19 residues in the CDR3. Germline loops: CDR1 KGHSH, CDR2 LQKENI. CDR3 DNA: TGTGCCAGCTCACCGTCGACAGGGTCCCCCTCTCTGGGGGCCAACGTCCTGACTTTC. This gives the protein CASSPSTGSPSLGANVLTF.

The sample holds one count of this clone. The rearrangement uses TRBV27 and TRBJ2-2; D may be TRBD1 (5 bases). V was clipped by 3 bases and J by 3 bases, with 11 bases between them. CDR1 MNHEY and CDR2 SMNVEV come from the germline V gene (reference sequence). The CDR3 consists of 15 residues. The CDR3 DNA reads TGTGCCAGCAGTTTGTGGGGCCCAGACACCGGGGAGCTGTTTTTT. Translated, it gives CASSLWGPDTGELFF.

J is TRBJ1-1 and V is TRBV9; TRBD1 agrees at 7 bases. CDR1 and CDR2 from the germline V gene are SGDLS and YYNGEE. The CDR3 has 14 residues. Trimming took 4 bases from V and 1 from J; bases not matched to a gene: 4. CDR3 amino acids: CASSPEGANTEAFF. CDR3 DNA: TGTGCCAGCAGCCCCGAGGGGGCGAACACTGAAGCTTTCTTT.

This clone came up a few times. This chain links TRBV28 with TRBJ2-2; 7 nucleotides align to TRBD2. Germline CDR1 is MDHEN and CDR2 is SYDVKM. The CDR3 has 16 amino acids. Unmatched junction bases numbered 5, after V lost 3 bases and J lost 1 base. The DNA of the CDR3 is TGTGCCAGCAGTTTTGGGGGAGGGTGGAACACCGGGGAGCTGTTTTTT. Its protein is CASSFGGGWNTGELFF.

This sequence joins TRBV27 and TRBJ2-4; no clear D gene. The CDR3 is 13 residues long. Germline-derived CDR1 and CDR2 are MNHEY and SMNVEV (reference sequence). The V end lost 8 bases, the J end lost 4 bases, and 12 bases lay between the germline ends. CDR3 sequence reads: CASSQSIKNIQYF. Here the CDR3 DNA reads TGTGCCAGCTCCCAGTCGATAAAAAACATTCAGTACTTC.

The rearrangement uses TRBV11-3 and TRBJ2-3, with 8 positions matching TRBD2. V lost 6 bases and J lost 4; bases outside the gene matches: 9. The CDR3 loop spans 15 amino acids. Germline CDR1 and CDR2: SGHNT and YENEEA. CDR3 protein: CASRPGGGLADTQYF. Written as DNA, the CDR3 is TGTGCCAGCAGGCCGGGGGGGGGCCTTGCAGATACGCAGTATTTT.

This chain links TRBV11-2 with TRBJ2-1; weak D call: TRBD2 (6 bases). CDR3 length: 12 residues. Germline CDR1 and CDR2: SGHAT and FQNNGV. V lost 6 bases to trimming and J lost 8 bases, with 11 bases between them. CDR3 sequence reads: CASRLSGDEQFF. CDR3 nucleotide sequence: TGTGCCAGCAGACTTAGCGGCGATGAGCAGTTCTTC.

This clone was observed a handful of times. J is TRBJ1-3 and V is TRBV10-3; 8 bases are shared with TRBD1. CDR3 length: 14 amino acids. After removal of 7 bases from V and 3 bases from J, the junction contained 5 bases not matched to a gene. The germline gives CDR1 ENHRY, CDR2 SYGVKD. The CDR3 nucleotides read TGTGCCATCATGGACAGGGCGGTTGGAAACACCATATATTTT. The encoded protein is CAIMDRAVGNTIYF.

This rearrangement joins TRBV7-9 to TRBJ2-3; D is unclear. Germline V gene lookup returns CDR1 SEHNR and CDR2 FQNEAQ (reference sequence). V dropped 4 bases and J dropped 5 bases, with 4 bases sitting between them. The CDR3 is 11 residues long. The CDR3 nucleotides are TGTGCCAGCAGCTACTTAGATACGCAGTATTTT. As protein: CASSYLDTQYF.

The chain combines TRBV19 with TRBJ1-5; D gene unclear. V lost 5 bases, J lost 2 bases, and 16 bases lay in between. Germline lookup yields CDR1 LNHDA and CDR2 SQIVND (reference sequence). CDR3 length: 16 residues. The CDR3, as DNA: TGTGCCAGTAGTTCCAGAGACACCTCGGGCAATCAGCCCCAGCATTTT. It encodes CASSSRDTSGNQPQHF.

The chain links TRBV6-6 to TRBJ1-1; 8 positions agree with TRBD1. The CDR3 is 15 residues long. The V gene's germline CDR1 is MNHNY and CDR2 SVGAGI (reference sequence). After removal of 5 bases from V and 5 bases from J, the junction contained 10 bases not matched to a gene. CDR3 DNA sequence: TGTGCCAGCAGTCAATATGGACAGGGATGGACTGAAGCTTTCTTT. As protein: CASSQYGQGWTEAFF.

The sample holds one count of this clone. This rearrangement joins TRBV7-2 to TRBJ2-7, with TRBD2 matching 8 bases. Germline V gives CDR1 SGHTA, CDR2 FQGNSA. V dropped 5 bases and J dropped 6; count of bases not matched to a gene: 15. This CDR3 has 16 residues. CDR3 protein: CASSPTHLAGRGEQYF. The CDR3 coding sequence is TGTGCCAGCAGCCCCACACATCTAGCGGGTCGTGGCGAGCAGTACTTC.

V usage is TRBV18 and J usage is TRBJ2-3; maybe TRBD1 (6 bases). The V gene lost 6 bases and the J gene lost 6 bases, with 16 bases spanning the gap. The CDR3 has 14 residues. Germline values: CDR1 KGHSH, CDR2 LQKENI. The DNA for the CDR3 is TGTGCCAGCTCCCAACAGGGAGCCCCTGATACGCAGTATTTT. Amino acids: CASSQQGAPDTQYF.

This clone has only one observation. The chain uses TRBV28 and TRBJ1-2, with 12 positions matching TRBD1. Germline V gives CDR1 MDHEN, CDR2 SYDVKM. Unmatched junction bases numbered 10, after V lost 6 bases and J lost 5 bases. The CDR3 consists of 16 residues. The CDR3 DNA follows: TGTGCCAGCAGCCTCGGGACAGGGGGCGCCTGGTATGGCTACACCTTC. Amino acid sequence: CASSLGTGGAWYGYTF.